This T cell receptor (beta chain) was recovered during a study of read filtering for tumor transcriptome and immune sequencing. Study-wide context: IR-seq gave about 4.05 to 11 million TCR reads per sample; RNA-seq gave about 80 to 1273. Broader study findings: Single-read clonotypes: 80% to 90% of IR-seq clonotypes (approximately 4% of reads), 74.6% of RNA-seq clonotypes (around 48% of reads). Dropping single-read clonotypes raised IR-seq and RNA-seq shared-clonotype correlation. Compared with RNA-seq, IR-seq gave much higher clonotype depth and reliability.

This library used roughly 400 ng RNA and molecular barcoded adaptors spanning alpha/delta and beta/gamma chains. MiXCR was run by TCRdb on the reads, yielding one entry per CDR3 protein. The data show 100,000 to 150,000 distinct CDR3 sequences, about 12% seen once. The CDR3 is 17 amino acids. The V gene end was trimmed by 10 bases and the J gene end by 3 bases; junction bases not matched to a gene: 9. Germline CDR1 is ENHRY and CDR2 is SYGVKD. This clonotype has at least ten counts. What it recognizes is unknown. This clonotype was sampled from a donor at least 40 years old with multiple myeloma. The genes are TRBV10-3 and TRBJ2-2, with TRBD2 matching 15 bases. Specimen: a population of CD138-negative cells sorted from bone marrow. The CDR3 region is CATRTSGRADHTGELFF. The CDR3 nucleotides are TGTGCCACCAGGACTAGCGGGAGGGCCGATCACACCGGGGAGCTGTTTTTT.